One and the same sample provided the 18 T cell receptor beta chains below, sequenced in a study of blood T cell repertoires in COVID-19. The data were produced by immunoSEQ multiplex PCR, yet TCRdb's version contains in-frame clones alone and is incomplete. The sample lists about 160,000 clones, more than 60% occurring once. Sequencing was done on a sample of peripheral blood. The origin of the receptors is a man in his 70s with acute or convalescent COVID-19.

This chain connects TRBV19 to TRBJ1-1; possibly TRBD1 for D (5 bases). The V gene's germline CDR1 is LNHDA and CDR2 SQIVND (reference sequence). This CDR3 has 14 residues. The ends were cut back, 7 bases at V and 4 bases at J, with 16 bases in the middle. In nucleotides, the CDR3 is TGTGCCAGTACACCCACCCCCGGGGGCACTGAAGCTTTCTTT. Translated: CASTPTPGGTEAFF.

This clone has only one observation. The chain carries TRBV5-4 and TRBJ2-3; the D gene is possibly TRBD2 (6 bases). Germline V gives CDR1 SGHNT, CDR2 YYREEE (reference sequence). V lost 3 bases and J 6 bases, leaving 20 bases between the germline ends. This CDR3 spans 16 amino acids. This CDR3 is CASSSGALTRGDTQYF. The CDR3 DNA follows: TGTGCCAGCAGCTCTGGTGCCCTGACCCGGGGGGATACGCAGTATTTT.

The rearrangement links TRBV5-4 to TRBJ1-6; D gene uncertain. Germline CDR1 and CDR2: SGHNT and YYREEE (reference sequence). The CDR3 totals 14 residues. Trimming shortened V by 4 bases and J by 9 bases, and 14 bases separated the two germline ends. DNA for the CDR3: TGTGCCAGCAGCCCGGGAGGCGTTGGTTCACCCCTCCACTTT. Translation: CASSPGGVGSPLHF.

The chain combines TRBV11-3 with TRBJ1-2, with D unresolved. The CDR3 loop spans 15 amino acids. The germline V gene encodes CDR1 SGHNT and CDR2 YENEEA. Between the trimmed V and J ends, which lost 0 bases and 1 base, there was a span of 9 bases. The CDR3 nucleotides are TGTGCCAGCAGCTTAGACCCGAGACTTAACTATGGCTACACCTTC. This sequence encodes CASSLDPRLNYGYTF.

This clone was picked up one time. The chain links TRBV28 to TRBJ1-4; 8 bases fit TRBD1. V gave up 2 bases and J gave up 7 bases; unmatched junction bases: 6. The CDR3 runs to 15 residues. Looked up from germline, CDR1 is MDHEN and CDR2 is SYDVKM. The CDR3 nucleotides read TGTGCCAGCAGTTTAGGGTCAGGGGGCGGTGAAAAACTGTTTTTT. It specifies CASSLGSGGGEKLFF.

The V call is TRBV24-1, the J call TRBJ2-1; the D gene is possibly TRBD2 (5 bases). Germline V lookup: CDR1 KGHDR, CDR2 SFDVKD. There are 13 residues in the CDR3. The V end was cut by 1 base, the J end by 7 bases, with 7 bases between. DNA of the CDR3: TGTGCCACCAGTGATTTTACGGGAAATGAGCAGTTCTTC. Its protein product is CATSDFTGNEQFF.

The chain is built from TRBV29-1 and TRBJ1-2; 7 nucleotides agree with TRBD1. CDR1 is SQVTM, CDR2 ANQGSEA, per germline. The CDR3 contains 18 residues. After removal of 5 bases from V and 5 bases from J, the junction contained 23 bases not matched to a gene. CDR3 protein: CSVPPWAGQAQPGYGYTF. In DNA form, the CDR3 reads TGCAGCGTTCCCCCATGGGCCGGACAGGCCCAACCTGGTTATGGCTACACCTTC.

This chain uses TRBV18 with TRBJ1-5; TRBD1 agrees at 8 bases. Germline CDR1 KGHSH, CDR2 LQKENI. With V trimmed by 0 bases and J by 3 bases, 4 bases remained unmatched. CDR3 length: 16 amino acids. CDR3 in DNA: TGTGCCAGCTCACCACCGGGACAGGAGCTCAATCAGCCCCAGCATTTT. This sequence encodes CASSPPGQELNQPQHF.

The chain employs TRBV30 and TRBJ2-1, with D unresolved. This CDR3 region has 11 residues. Germline lookup yields CDR1 GTSNPN and CDR2 SVGIG (reference sequence). Between the trimmed V and J ends, which lost 1 base and 8 bases, there was a span of 6 bases. Here the CDR3 reads CAWSDKYEQFF. In nucleotides, the CDR3 is TGTGCCTGGAGTGACAAGTATGAGCAGTTCTTC.

The chain recombines TRBV30 with TRBJ1-1; TRBD1 aligns across 7 bases. CDR1 is GTSNPN, CDR2 SVGIG, per germline (reference sequence). CDR3 length equals 20 residues. Trimming removed 2 bases from V and 0 bases from J; junction bases left unmatched: 21. This CDR3 is CAWSPPRQGDLEGMNTEAFF. The CDR3 DNA reads TGTGCCTGGAGTCCCCCCCGACAGGGCGACTTGGAGGGGATGAACACTGAAGCTTTCTTT.

This clone was seen only a few times. The chain employs TRBV24-1 and TRBJ1-1; D perhaps matches TRBD1 (5 bases). Trimming stripped 7 bases from V and 4 bases from J, with 12 bases between. The CDR3 contains 13 residues. CDR1 KGHDR and CDR2 SFDVKD come from the germline V gene. The CDR3 DNA sequence: TGTGCCACCAGGTGGACAACAAGCACTGAAGCTTTCTTT. It translates to CATRWTTSTEAFF.

This clone was picked up one time. CDR3 bases: TGTGCCAGCAGCCCCCAGACGGGACATCTGAACACTGAAGCTTTCTTT. It encodes CASSPQTGHLNTEAFF. The chain carries TRBV9 and TRBJ1-1; D is possibly TRBD1 (6 bases). This CDR3 spans 16 amino acids. Trimming took off 4 bases at V and 0 bases at J, with 16 bases between the two ends. The germline gives CDR1 SGDLS, CDR2 YYNGEE.

The gene calls are TRBV11-2 and TRBJ2-2, with TRBD1 matching over 7 bases. Germline V gene sequence: CDR1 SGHAT, CDR2 FQNNGV. V was pared by 8 bases and J by 0 bases, with 3 bases of the junction left unmatched. This CDR3 comprises 14 residues. The chain's CDR3 is CASGGQANTGELFF. DNA for the CDR3: TGTGCCAGCGGTGGACAGGCGAACACCGGGGAGCTGTTTTTT.

By its share, this clone is medium-sized. The rearrangement joins TRBV7-2 to TRBJ2-5; 7 positions agree with TRBD2. Unmatched junction bases numbered 8, after V lost 4 bases and J lost 0 bases. The CDR3 contains 16 residues. Looked up from germline, CDR1 is SGHTA and CDR2 is FQGNSA. CDR3 sequence: CASSSDFRGDQETQYF. Here the CDR3 DNA reads TGTGCCAGCAGCTCCGATTTTCGGGGGGACCAAGAGACCCAGTACTTC.

The J gene is TRBJ2-2, the V gene TRBV19; TRBD2 matches 11 bases. The CDR3 length is 16 residues. Per the germline V gene, CDR1 is LNHDA and CDR2 is SQIVND (reference sequence). Trimming took 3 bases from V and 4 from J; bases not matched to a gene: 4. CDR3 sequence (DNA): TGTGCCAGTAGTATTCGTCTAGCGGGGGGCACCGGGGAGCTGTTTTTT. Encoded protein: CASSIRLAGGTGELFF.

The chain joins TRBV28 to TRBJ2-3; 8 bases line up with TRBD1. After removal of 7 bases from V and 0 bases from J, the junction contained 3 bases not matched to a gene. The germline gives CDR1 MDHEN, CDR2 SYDVKM. This CDR3 comprises 14 residues. In DNA form, the CDR3 reads TGTGCCAGCATCCGGACAGGGAGCACAGATACGCAGTATTTT. It translates to CASIRTGSTDTQYF.

V usage is TRBV10-1 and J usage is TRBJ2-7; D is unclear. The CDR3 length is 15 residues. V dropped 1 base and J dropped 2 bases, with 12 bases sitting between them. Per the germline V gene, CDR1 is WNHNN and CDR2 is SYGVQD (reference sequence). CDR3 in amino acids: CASSEYLQLTYEQYF. In DNA, the CDR3 is TGCGCCAGCAGTGAGTACCTACAGTTAACCTACGAGCAGTACTTC.

This clone has just one count. The genes are TRBV28 and TRBJ2-5; TRBD2 is a possible D gene (5 bases). CDR1 is MDHEN, CDR2 SYDVKM, per germline. The CDR3 is 16 amino acids. V was shortened by 4 bases and J by 4 bases, with 19 bases between the two germline ends. The CDR3 bases are TGTGCCAGCAGTTCCCCGCAGCATGCGGGCCTAGAGACCCAGTACTTC. As protein: CASSSPQHAGLETQYF. Full variable domain (remainder filled in from reference TRBV28 and TRBJ2-5): DVKVTQSSRYLVKRTGEKVFLECVQDMDHENMFWYRQDPGLGLRLIYFSYDVKMKEKGDIPEGYSVSREKKERFSLILESASTNQTSMYLCASSSPQHAGLETQYFGPGTRLLVL.